These T cell receptor beta chains were read from a single sample in a study of CD8+CD57+ T cells in acquired aplastic anemia. TCRdb analysed the reads with MiXCR anew, one entry per CDR3 protein. The sample contains about 220,000 distinct CDR3 sequences, about 44% of which appear only once. Material: sorted CD4+, CD8+, or CD8+CD57+ T cells (not recorded which) from PBMCs. These receptors all come from a human donor with aplastic anemia. Both conserved end residues are part of each CDR3. D genes are given only for firm matches. Clone size is shown for a subset of rows, as once, few, many or a class of expanded clone.

TRBJ2-2,TRBV12-3/TRBV12-4,TRBD1,-,TGTGCCAGCAGCCGGGGACAGCTGAACACCGGGGAGCTGTTTTTT,CASSRGQLNTGELFF
TRBJ1-6,TRBV28,TRBD1,-,TGTGCCAGCAGTTTAAGTGGGACAGGTTTAAATTCACCCCTCCACTTT,CASSLSGTGLNSPLHF
TRBJ2-7,TRBV7-8,TRBD1,many,TGTGCCAGCAGCTTACGACAGGGGAATTCCTACGAGCAGTACTTC,CASSLRQGNSYEQYF
TRBJ2-3,TRBV20-1,TRBD2,-,TGCAGTAGCGGGGGGGACACAGATACGCAGTATTTT,CSSGGDTDTQYF
TRBJ2-7,TRBV20-1,-,many,TGCAGTGCCAGATTGAAGAGCTCCTACGAGCAGTACTTC,CSARLKSSYEQYF
TRBJ1-1,TRBV20-1,TRBD1,many,TGCAGTGCTAACAGGGGGGGGATGAACACTGAAGCTTTCTTT,CSANRGGMNTEAFF
TRBJ1-6,TRBV7-8,-,few,TGTGCCAGCAGCTTATGGTCAGGGTTGAGTTCACCCCTCCACTTT,CASSLWSGLSSPLHF
TRBJ2-3,TRBV6-1,TRBD1,-,TGTGCCAGCAGTGAAGGGAAGAACCGGGACAGGACAAATACGCAGTATTTT,CASSEGKNRDRTNTQYF
TRBJ1-2,TRBV6-5,TRBD1,many,TGTGCCAGCAGTTACTCGGACAGGGGTGACTATGGCTACACCTTC,CASSYSDRGDYGYTF
TRBJ2-2,TRBV5-1,TRBD2,-,TGTGCCAGCAGGGTCGGACTAGCGGGAGGGCCCGGGGAGCTGTTTTTT,CASRVGLAGGPGELFF
TRBJ1-5,TRBV12-5,TRBD1,-,TGTGCCAGCAGTTTCGGGACAGGGTCTCAGCCCCAGCATTTT,CASSFGTGSQPQHF
TRBJ1-2,TRBV6-2/TRBV6-3,-,-,TGTGCCAGCAGACAGGACGGAATTAACTATGGCTACACCTTC,CASRQDGINYGYTF
TRBJ2-7,TRBV29-1,-,many,TGCAGCGGTAAGGTTGGTTACGAGCAGTACTTC,CSGKVGYEQYF
TRBJ1-6,TRBV5-8,-,many,TGTGCCAGCAGCTTGCGTTTGGGGGCCAATAATTCACCCCTCCACTTT,CASSLRLGANNSPLHF
TRBJ2-3,TRBV9,-,many,TGTGCCAGCAGCGTGGGGGTACTAGTCACAGATACGCAGTATTTT,CASSVGVLVTDTQYF
TRBJ1-2,TRBV7-8,TRBD1,many,TGTGCCAGCAGCAACCCCAGGACAGGGAGGAGATATGGCTACACCTTC,CASSNPRTGRRYGYTF
TRBJ1-5,TRBV10-3,-,once,TGTGCCATCAGTGAGCGGCAGGGAAGGCAGCCCCAGCATTTT,CAISERQGRQPQHF
TRBJ2-3,TRBV19,TRBD2,-,TGTGCCAGACACGGGAGAGCGGGAGGGCCTGGCACAGATACGCAGTATTTT,CARHGRAGGPGTDTQYF
TRBJ1-3,TRBV29-1,-,-,TGCAGCGTTGAAGATCTTGGAATCTCTGGGGACACCATATATTTT,CSVEDLGISGDTIYF
TRBJ1-6,TRBV25-1,TRBD1,-,TGTGCCAGCAGTTCGCAGCAGGGGGCCGGTAATTCACCCCTCCACTTT,CASSSQQGAGNSPLHF
TRBJ1-3,TRBV25-1,TRBD1,-,TGTGCCAGCAGTGAAAAGGACAGGGGGTCAGGAAACACCATATATTTT,CASSEKDRGSGNTIYF
TRBJ1-2,TRBV4-2,-,few,TGTGCCAGCAGCCAAGACGGGACTAGCTATGGCTACACCTTC,CASSQDGTSYGYTF
TRBJ2-7,TRBV5-8,TRBD2,-,TGCGCCAGCAGCCCGGGACTAGCGGGGGGTTACTACGAGCAGTACTTC,CASSPGLAGGYYEQYF
TRBJ2-3,TRBV5-8,-,-,TGTGCCAGCAGCTTTCCGGGACGGGCGCAGTATTTT,CASSFPGRAQYF
TRBJ1-1,TRBV4-1,-,many,TGCGCCAGCAGCCAAGATCGAGGGGAAGGGACTGAAGCTTTCTTT,CASSQDRGEGTEAFF
TRBJ1-4,TRBV25-1,-,-,TGTGCCAGCAGTGAATCCCGCAATGAAAAACTGTTTTTT,CASSESRNEKLFF
TRBJ1-1,TRBV28,-,-,TGTGCCAGCAGTTACTCGGTCACTGAAGCTTTCTTT,CASSYSVTEAFF
TRBJ1-6,TRBV7-9,-,many,TGTGCCAGCAGCTTCGACAGCTATAATTCACCCCTCCACTTT,CASSFDSYNSPLHF
TRBJ1-6,TRBV20-1,TRBD1,-,TGCAGTTACGGGACAGGGTATAATTCACCCCTCCACTTT,CSYGTGYNSPLHF
TRBJ1-2,TRBV3-1,-,few,TGTGCCAGCAGCCAAGCTGTTTGGGAGGGTTTCGGAGTCTATGGCTACACCTTC,CASSQAVWEGFGVYGYTF
TRBJ2-7,TRBV4-1,-,many,TGCGCCAGCAGCAATGGACAGTTCGCCTACGAGCAGTACTTC,CASSNGQFAYEQYF
TRBJ2-2,TRBV7-9,TRBD1,many,TGTGCCAGCAGCTCCGGGACAGGGGGCTTGAGTAGTGCCGGGGAGCTGTTTTTT,CASSSGTGGLSSAGELFF
TRBJ2-7,TRBV6-5,TRBD1,-,TGTGCCAGCAGTTACTCTCGGACAGGGCTCTCCGAGCAGTACTTC,CASSYSRTGLSEQYF
TRBJ1-6,TRBV11-2,-,-,TGTGCCAGCAGCGCTAGTCAGCAGGGCTCCTCATTTCCCCTCCACTTT,CASSASQQGSSFPLHF
TRBJ2-2,TRBV4-2,-,many,TGTGCCAGCAGCCGTAGTCGACAGGGAGGGACCGGGGAGCTGTTTTTT,CASSRSRQGGTGELFF
TRBJ1-5,TRBV2,TRBD1,-,TGTGCCAACTGGGACAGAAGGAGGCAGCCCCAGCATTTT,CANWDRRRQPQHF
TRBJ2-5,TRBV6-6,-,many,TGTGCCAGCAGTTTGATTCTGCAGGGAGGTGGCGAGACCCAGTACTTC,CASSLILQGGGETQYF
TRBJ1-1,TRBV15,TRBD1,many,TGTGCCACCAGCAGAGGACAGGGAAGCGAAGCTTTCTTT,CATSRGQGSEAFF
TRBJ2-5,TRBV12-3/TRBV12-4,-,many,TGTGCCAGCGAAGAGACAGGAGAAGAGACCCAGTACTTC,CASEETGEETQYF
TRBJ2-7,TRBV7-2,TRBD1,many,TGTGCCAGCAGCCTATGGGACAGGGAGTTTACCTACGAGCAGTACTTC,CASSLWDREFTYEQYF
TRBJ2-7,TRBV6-4,-,many,TGTGCCAGCAGTGCAACAGTAGGGGGGGACCACGAGCAGTACTTC,CASSATVGGDHEQYF
TRBJ2-3,TRBV24-1,TRBD2,-,TGTGCCACCAGTGAAAGGACTAGCGGGACTAATGAGCAGTATTTT,CATSERTSGTNEQYF
TRBJ2-5,TRBV19,TRBD2,-,TGTCCCAGTGGGGCGGGGGGGGCGGGAGAGACCCAGTACTTC,CPSGAGGAGETQYF
TRBJ2-1,TRBV2,TRBD1,many,TGTGCCAGTTATGACTGGGACAGGAGGTCGCTAGGCTCCTACAATGAGCAGTTCTTC,CASYDWDRRSLGSYNEQFF
TRBJ1-5,TRBV7-9,-,-,TGTGCCAGCAGCTTAGACGGGCTTGCCAATCAGCCCCAGCATTTT,CASSLDGLANQPQHF
TRBJ2-3,TRBV30,-,few,TGTGCCTGGAGTGTACTTCTGGGTAGCACAGATACGCAGTATTTT,CAWSVLLGSTDTQYF
TRBJ1-1,TRBV9,-,many,TGTGCCAGCAGCGTAGAAGGGAGTATTTCAGGGACTGAAGCTTTCTTT,CASSVEGSISGTEAFF
TRBJ1-5,TRBV25-1,-,-,TGTGCCAGCAGCGGCTTCGGAGGCAATCAGCCCCAGCATTTT,CASSGFGGNQPQHF